The 25 T cell receptor beta chains presented below share a single source sample, sequenced in a study of cytomegalovirus exposure and HLA in healthy donors. Both 60 Vbeta primers and 13 Jbeta primers went into the PCR. Sequencing was performed with immunoSEQ multiplex PCR; in TCRdb, only in-frame clones are kept and a portion is missing. Of about 200,000 clones detected, roughly four fifths appear once; the ten largest clones hold about 1.7%. The sequenced material came from PBMCs. The receptor source for this set is a woman younger than 35 in good health and CMV-seronegative.

The chain is built from TRBV27 and TRBJ2-1; D is perhaps TRBD2 (7 bases). The CDR3 consists of 17 residues. Trimming took off 3 bases at V and 3 bases at J, with 18 bases between the two ends. Looked up from germline, CDR1 is MNHEY and CDR2 is SMNVEV (reference sequence). CDR3 residues: CASSFLPRGAGYNEQFF. DNA of the CDR3: TGTGCCAGCAGTTTCCTCCCCCGGGGGGCTGGCTACAATGAGCAGTTCTTC.

This clone appeared a single time. The chain recombines TRBV13 with TRBJ1-2, with D possibly matching TRBD1 (6 bases). The CDR3 is 16 amino acids. Trimming removed 5 bases from V and 2 bases from J, with 18 bases in between. Germline CDR1 is PRHDT and CDR2 is FYEKMQ (reference sequence). CDR3 bases: TGTGCCAGCAGCCCGAGGAATCAGGGGAAGAACTATGGCTACACCTTC. The encoded protein is CASSPRNQGKNYGYTF.

The chain is built from TRBV5-1 and TRBJ1-4, with TRBD1 identical over 7 bases. The V and J ends lost 4 bases and 8 bases, in that order; junction bases with no gene match: 8. This CDR3 is 14 amino acids long. Per the germline V gene, CDR1 is SGHRS and CDR2 is YFSETQ. The CDR3 sequence: CASSLEGAREKLFF. The CDR3 DNA is TGCGCCAGCAGCCTGGAGGGGGCGCGGGAAAAACTGTTTTTT.

The chain carries TRBV7-7 and TRBJ2-5, with D possibly TRBD1 on 5 matching bases. Trimming cost V 1 base and J 7 bases, with 13 bases left between them. From germline, CDR1 is SSHAT and CDR2 FNYEAQ (reference sequence). The CDR3 extends over 14 amino acids. Written as DNA, the CDR3 is TGTGCCAGCAGCTTAGTAGCCCTTACAGGGACCCAGTACTTC. This sequence encodes CASSLVALTGTQYF.

This sequence joins TRBV28 and TRBJ2-1, with 7 bases aligning to TRBD1. The V gene end was trimmed by 4 bases and the J gene end by 7 bases; junction bases not matched to a gene: 10. This CDR3 spans 15 amino acids. Germline V gives CDR1 MDHEN, CDR2 SYDVKM. CDR3 amino acids: CASSSPRQGKNEQFF. The CDR3 region has the DNA TGTGCCAGCAGTTCCCCGAGACAGGGAAAGAATGAGCAGTTCTTC.

The chain recombines TRBV5-1 with TRBJ2-2; 7 bases are shared with TRBD1. V gave up 4 bases and J gave up 6 bases; unmatched junction bases: 3. CDR3 length equals 13 residues. CDR1 is SGHRS, CDR2 YFSETQ, per germline. The chain's CDR3 is CASSLTGPGELFF. In DNA form, the CDR3 reads TGCGCCAGCAGCCTGACAGGGCCCGGGGAGCTGTTTTTT.

The V and J genes are TRBV4-1 and TRBJ2-5; 13 bases are a match to TRBD2. The trim removed 4 bases at V and 1 base at J, leaving 6 bases unmatched. The CDR3 is made up of 17 amino acids. CDR1 MGHRA and CDR2 YSYEKL come from the germline V gene. DNA of the CDR3: TGCGCCAGCAGCCCGCATACTAGCGGGAGGGCCCAAGAGACCCAGTACTTC. Encoded protein: CASSPHTSGRAQETQYF.

The chain recombines TRBV27 with TRBJ2-7; the match to TRBD1 covers 10 bases. After removal of 8 bases from V and 2 bases from J, the junction contained 6 bases not matched to a gene. The CDR3 covers 14 residues. Germline CDR1 MNHEY, CDR2 SMNVEV (reference sequence). Written as DNA, the CDR3 is TGTGCCAGCGGGGACAGGGGAAAGGCCTACGAGCAGTACTTC. It encodes CASGDRGKAYEQYF.

The chain carries TRBV6-5 and TRBJ2-1; no definite D call. The germline gives CDR1 MNHEY, CDR2 SVGAGI. The V and J ends lost 10 bases and 15 bases respectively, with 10 bases between them. CDR3 length: 8 amino acids. CDR3 coding DNA: TGTGCCAAAACTTCCCCGTTCTTC. It yields the protein CAKTSPFF.

This chain uses TRBV7-8 with TRBJ1-5, with D perhaps matching TRBD1 (6 bases). With 5 bases removed from V and 6 bases from J, the gap between germline ends came to 17 bases. Germline V gene sequence: CDR1 SGHVS, CDR2 FQNEAQ. The CDR3 has 15 residues. The CDR3 sequence: CASSQSRGLFQPQHF. Here the CDR3 DNA reads TGTGCCAGCAGCCAGTCCAGGGGATTGTTTCAGCCCCAGCATTTT.

CDR3: CASSPDPVYGYTF. The CDR3 DNA follows: TGTGCCAGTAGTCCAGATCCCGTTTATGGCTACACCTTC. This chain joins TRBV19 and TRBJ1-2; D is undetermined. The CDR3 covers 13 residues. Germline V gene lookup returns CDR1 LNHDA and CDR2 SQIVND (reference sequence). Trimming cost V 5 bases and J 5 bases, with 12 bases left between them.

The chain combines TRBV4-3 with TRBJ2-2; TRBD2 aligns across 7 bases. CDR3 length: 18 residues. J gave up 2 bases and V 0 bases, and 9 bases lay outside the gene matches. Per the germline V gene, CDR1 is LGHNA and CDR2 is YSLEER. The CDR3 sequence: CASSQDLGLAANTGELFF. CDR3 in DNA: TGCGCCAGCAGCCAAGATCTTGGCCTAGCGGCTAACACCGGGGAGCTGTTTTTT.

The V call is TRBV27, the J call TRBJ2-3; TRBD2 aligns across 14 bases. Germline V gene data show CDR1 as MNHEY and CDR2 as SMNVEV (reference sequence). The CDR3 loop spans 16 amino acids. With V trimmed by 5 bases and J by 3 bases, 4 bases remained unmatched. This CDR3 reads CASSPWTSGRTDTQYF. CDR3 nucleotides: TGTGCCAGCAGTCCCTGGACTAGCGGGAGGACAGATACGCAGTATTTT.

This clone appeared a few times. V gene TRBV5-1 combines with J gene TRBJ2-3; D is perhaps TRBD2 (5 bases). The germline CDR1 and CDR2 sequences are SGHRS and YFSETQ. Trimming stripped 4 bases from V and 2 bases from J, with 14 bases between. This CDR3 has 15 amino acids. DNA of the CDR3: TGCGCCAGCAGCGGATCCGGGGTTTCCACAGATACGCAGTATTTT. Residues: CASSGSGVSTDTQYF.

This rearrangement joins TRBV4-3 to TRBJ2-5, with 7 bases aligning to TRBD1. This CDR3 contains 15 residues. The V and J ends lost 4 bases and 0 bases, in that order; junction bases with no gene match: 5. CDR1 LGHNA and CDR2 YSLEER come from the germline V gene. The CDR3 loop reads CASSLSQGNQETQYF. The CDR3 DNA sequence: TGCGCCAGCAGCCTATCACAGGGGAACCAAGAGACCCAGTACTTC.

The V gene is TRBV27, the J gene TRBJ1-1; 8 nucleotides match TRBD1. The V gene end was trimmed by 5 bases and the J gene end by 5 bases; junction bases not matched to a gene: 7. Per the germline V gene, CDR1 is MNHEY and CDR2 is SMNVEV (reference sequence). CDR3 size: 14 residues. CDR3 in amino acids: CASSRGQARTEAFF. CDR3 in DNA: TGTGCCAGCAGTAGGGGACAGGCGCGGACTGAAGCTTTCTTT.

The chain uses TRBV29-1 and TRBJ2-7, with TRBD1 matching over 9 bases. The CDR3 sequence is 12 residues long. Germline lookup yields CDR1 SQVTM and CDR2 ANQGSEA. Unmatched junction bases numbered 3, after V lost 6 bases and J lost 3 bases. The DNA for the CDR3 is TGCAGCGTGACAGGGGGAAACTACGAGCAGTACTTC. It yields the protein CSVTGGNYEQYF.

This clone has more than one count but fewer than ten. The chain recombines TRBV5-1 with TRBJ1-2; possibly TRBD1 for D (6 bases). The length of the CDR3 is 15 residues. The germline gives CDR1 SGHRS, CDR2 YFSETQ. The V end was cut by 1 base, the J end by 6 bases, with 16 bases between. This CDR3 reads CASSLYLRGGDGYTF. CDR3 in DNA: TGCGCCAGCAGCTTGTACCTCAGGGGTGGAGATGGCTACACCTTC.

The rearrangement joins TRBV7-2 to TRBJ2-7; 8 positions agree with TRBD1. Looked up from germline, CDR1 is SGHTA and CDR2 is FQGNSA. After removal of 5 bases from V and 3 bases from J, the junction contained 12 bases not matched to a gene. The CDR3 extends over 16 amino acids. The CDR3 coding sequence is TGTGCCAGCAGCCAAATTGGGCGGACAGGGAACTACGAGCAGTACTTC. It yields the protein CASSQIGRTGNYEQYF.

This clone was observed once. V is TRBV18 and J is TRBJ2-7; D is perhaps TRBD2 (6 bases). Trimming left V 3 bases short and J 5 bases short, with 14 bases between. Germline CDR1 reads KGHSH; CDR2 reads LQKENI. The CDR3 covers 14 residues. Here the CDR3 DNA reads TGTGCCAGCTCACCCCGTGCGGGACGGGACGAGCAGTACGTC. Translated, it gives CASSPRAGRDEQYV.

The J gene is TRBJ1-2, the V gene TRBV9; D not resolved. Trimming left V 0 bases short and J 8 bases short, with 17 bases between. CDR3 length: 15 amino acids. Per germline, CDR1 SGDLS and CDR2 YYNGEE. The CDR3 bases are TGTGCCAGCAGCGTAGCTGGGTCTGGGAGGAACGGCTACACCTTC. Its protein product is CASSVAGSGRNGYTF.

This clone was seen a few times. This chain connects TRBV7-2 to TRBJ2-3; D is undetermined. V lost 3 bases, J lost 2 bases, and 6 bases lay in between. Germline V CDR1 and CDR2: SGHTA, FQGNSA. This CDR3 comprises 13 residues. Here the CDR3 reads CASSFYFTDTQYF. In nucleotides, the CDR3 is TGTGCCAGCAGCTTTTACTTCACAGATACGCAGTATTTT.

DNA for the CDR3: TGTGCCAGCAGAAGAAGGACAGGGAAAACCGGGGAGCTGTTTTTT. This translates into CASRRRTGKTGELFF. This rearrangement joins TRBV27 to TRBJ2-2; TRBD1 matches 8 bases. The V gene end was trimmed by 6 bases and the J gene end by 5 bases; junction bases not matched to a gene: 8. This CDR3 comprises 15 residues. Germline CDR1 is MNHEY and CDR2 is SMNVEV (reference sequence).

CDR3 sequence (DNA): TGTGCCAGCAGCCTCCTTGAGTGGGCGGGAGGTTCCTCTGGGGCCAACGTCCTGACTTTC. This sequence encodes CASSLLEWAGGSSGANVLTF. The gene calls are TRBV4-2 and TRBJ2-6; TRBD2 matches 8 bases. CDR3 size: 20 residues. CDR1 and CDR2 (germline): LGHNA, YNFKEQ. After removal of 4 bases from V and 0 bases from J, the junction contained 14 bases not matched to a gene.

V is TRBV5-1 and J is TRBJ2-5; 9 positions agree with TRBD1. The CDR3 spans 15 residues. Trimming removed 3 bases from V and 4 bases from J; junction bases left unmatched: 7. In germline, CDR1 is SGHRS, CDR2 YFSETQ. CDR3 sequence: CASSWGTGPRETQYF. The DNA of the CDR3 is TGCGCCAGCAGCTGGGGGACAGGGCCCAGAGAGACCCAGTACTTC.